The clone carrying this T cell receptor beta chain was recorded at least ten times. During its preparation, the TCRbeta library received unique molecular identifiers. Using its own MiXCR run on the PCR reads, TCRdb lists one record per CDR3 protein. Among roughly 120,000 distinct CDR3 sequences listed, about a tenth were seen once. The data were obtained in a study of T-cell reconstitution after alpha-beta-depleted transplantation in children. Germline CDR1 is DFQATT and CDR2 is SNEGSKA (reference sequence). This CDR3 has 11 residues. Trimming at V came to 8 bases and at J to 1 base, leaving 2 bases not matched to a gene.

This sequence was found in a human donor who donated a stem cell graft to a child with acute lymphoblastic leukemia. The rearrangement uses TRBV20-1 and TRBJ2-7, with 7 bases fitting TRBD1. The sequences come from PBMCs from the stem cell graft donor, collected from the stem cell graft. DNA for the CDR3: TGCAGTTTGGACAGGTCCTACGAGCAGTACTTC. Translating gives CSLDRSYEQYF.